The 8 T cell receptor gamma chains below were found in one sample sequenced in a study of γδ T cells in repeated Plasmodium falciparum infection. TCRdb re-processed the multiplex PCR reads using CATT. The sample yields tens of thousands of gamma-chain clones, 2.5% to 3.5% seen once. Vgamma9/Vdelta2+ and Vdelta2-negative gammadelta T cells were flow-sorted from PBMC for bulk sequencing. The sequenced sample was gamma-delta T cells from blood. Receptors originate from a pool of human donors (malaria-infected and uninfected, not separated).

This clone has at least ten counts. One end of the junction fails to match germline, which may point to a read error. Other nucleotide sequences in the sample specify the same CDR3. The J gene is TRGJ1 or TRGJ2, the V gene TRGV9. The CDR3 is made up of 13 amino acids. Germline V CDR1 and CDR2: GITISATS, ISYDGTV (reference sequence). Here the CDR3 reads CALWEVGYYKKLF. CDR3 bases: TGTGCCTTATGGGAGGTGGGATATTATAAGAAACTCTTT.

Turning to this clone: TCRdb's protein, taken from a much larger clone, differs from this DNA's translation at residue 6, likely owing to a read error; the protein displayed comes from the DNA. The chain carries TRGV4 and TRGJ1 or TRGJ2. TCRdb supplies no J gene; here it was assigned by aligning the nucleotide sequence to germline. Germline loops: CDR1 EGSTGY, CDR2 YDSYTSSV. V lost 5 bases, J lost 0 bases, and 19 bases stayed unmatched. The CDR3 covers 18 residues. This CDR3 reads CATWGMGVDGVNYYKKLF. The DNA of the CDR3 is TGTGCCACCTGGGGAATGGGGGTTGATGGAGTGAATTATTATAAGAAACTCTTT.

Ten or more counts support this clone. For this DNA, TCRdb reports the protein of a much larger clone, which diverges at residue 7, most likely from a read error; the protein presented here is translated directly from the DNA. This chain connects TRGV4 to TRGJ1 or TRGJ2. Assignment of the J gene here rests on matching the DNA to germline, because TCRdb gives none. Germline V gene sequence: CDR1 EGSTGY, CDR2 YDSYTSSV. The CDR3 spans 11 residues. Germline trimming cut 3 bases from V and 9 bases from J; bases unmatched to any gene: 5. The CDR3 loop reads CATWDLCKKLF. The CDR3 coding sequence is TGTGCCACCTGGGATTTATGTAAGAAACTCTTT.

This clone was seen ten or more times. The chain carries TRGV3 and TRGJ1 or TRGJ2. In the absence of a J gene in TCRdb, the DNA was matched to germline to assign it here. The V and J ends lost 2 bases and 3 bases, in that order; junction bases with no gene match: 7. CDR3 length: 14 amino acids. Germline V gene sequence: CDR1 VTNTFY, CDR2 YDVSTARD (reference sequence). The CDR3 here is CATWDNPAYYKKLF. The CDR3 bases are TGTGCCACCTGGGACAATCCTGCTTATTATAAGAAACTCTTT.

This clone was recorded a few times. Translating this DNA gives a protein that differs at residue 5 from the TCRdb one, which belongs to a much larger clone; a read error is likely, and the protein shown is this translation. V usage is TRGV9 and J usage is TRGJP. The J gene was not available in TCRdb and was assigned here by matching the DNA to germline segments. The V gene end was trimmed by 5 bases and the J gene end by 4 bases; junction bases not matched to a gene: 11. Germline V gives CDR1 GITISATS, CDR2 ISYDGTV (reference sequence). The CDR3 runs to 18 residues. CDR3 DNA: TGTGCCTTGTGGGGGGAACTAAACCAAGAGTTGGGCAAAAAAATCAAGGTATTT. Protein product: CALWGELNQELGKKIKVF.

A note on this clone: It is unclear where the CDR3 begins or ends on the DNA, so no DNA is shown, and the CDR3 is as TCRdb lists it. The J gene was not called, though the V gene is TRGV9. The CDR3 extends over 29 residues, inclusive of both ends. Germline lookup yields CDR1 GITISATS and CDR2 ISYDGTV (reference sequence). CDR3 residues: CALWEGSKKPFGSGTTLVVTGSIGRIQHF.

Of note for this clone: TCRdb pairs this DNA with a much larger clone's protein that differs at residue 14, likely a read error; the protein shown was translated from the DNA. CDR3 sequence reads: CALWEVVGKELGKRIKVF. CDR3 bases: TGTGCCTTGTGGGAGGTGGTGGGAAAAGAGTTGGGCAAAAGAATCAAGGTATTT. J is TRGJP and V is TRGV9. TCRdb leaves out the J gene; it was filled in here by matching the DNA to germline. This CDR3 comprises 18 residues. CDR1 is GITISATS, CDR2 ISYDGTV, per germline (reference sequence).

In this sample, this clone turned up a few times. With a far larger clone one base away, a read error is the likely cause. At the DNA level, this CDR3 is encoded by other sequences in the same sample as well. The gene calls are TRGV9 and TRGJ1 or TRGJ2. TCRdb supplies no J gene; here it was assigned by aligning the nucleotide sequence to germline. Trimming cost V 2 bases and J 3 bases; bases outside gene matches: 7. The CDR3 sequence is 14 residues long. CDR1 is GITISATS, CDR2 ISYDGTV, per germline (reference sequence). The CDR3 coding sequence is TGTGCCTTGTGGGAGGGCTGCCGTTATTATAAGAAACTCTTT. Translating it yields CALWEGCRYYKKLF.